This T cell receptor beta chain was identified during a study of a mutant IDH1 vaccine in newly diagnosed glioma. Study-wide context: Patients came in for eight vaccinations, in weeks 1, 3, 5, 7, 11, 15, 19 and 23. Once 4-6 weeks had passed after radiotherapy alone, vaccination started, or it started with temozolomide cycles.

Repertoires were generated with immunoSEQ multiplex PCR, while TCRdb's copy carries only in-frame clones and drops some. The sample holds 50,000 to 60,000 clones, roughly 80% seen once. Comment on this clone: Its antigen is currently unknown.

Stated time point: week 23, last vaccination. Each dose delivered 300 ug of mutant IDH1 20-mer peptide subcutaneously with imiquimod. The sequence was collected from a man aged 40-49 years with glioma. Sample: PBMCs, taken from a glioma patient whose treatment included an IDH1 peptide vaccine.

The CDR3 sequence is CASSQGTGELEAFF. CDR3 sequence (DNA): TGTGCCAGCAGCCAGGGGACAGGGGAACTTGAAGCTTTCTTT. The chain couples TRBV7-8 to TRBJ1-1, with 10 bases aligning to TRBD1. The V gene's germline CDR1 is SGHVS and CDR2 FQNEAQ. Unmatched junction bases numbered 7, after V lost 5 bases and J lost 7 bases. The CDR3 length is 14 residues.